A selection of T cell receptor beta chains follows, all from one sample in a study of T cell responses to AZD1222 COVID-19 vaccine. Assay: immunoSEQ multiplex PCR; the TCRdb copy retains only in-frame clones and omits some. This sample has approximately 74,000 clones, with approximately 87% found just once. The specimen comprised peripheral blood, sampled 28 days after the second AZD1222 dose. The receptors stem from an adult who received the AZD1222 COVID-19 vaccine. Each CDR3 is given with its conserved first and last residue. Fields, in order: V gene, clone size, J gene, D gene, CDR3 protein, CDR3 DNA. D genes are given only for firm matches. Clone size, where shown, is once, few, many, or a class for clones that have expanded.

v_gene: TRBV7-9
abundance: NA
j_gene: TRBJ1-5
d_gene: NA
CDR3aa: CASQMGAGQPQHF
CDR3nt: TGTGCCAGTCAAATGGGGGCGGGTCAGCCCCAGCATTTT

v_gene: TRBV5-6
abundance: NA
j_gene: TRBJ1-1
d_gene: NA
CDR3aa: CASSLDGRGVTEAFF
CDR3nt: TGTGCCAGCAGCTTGGACGGGAGGGGTGTTACTGAAGCTTTCTTT

v_gene: TRBV11-2
abundance: NA
j_gene: TRBJ2-1
d_gene: TRBD2
CDR3aa: CASRTSGRNEQFF
CDR3nt: TGTGCCAGCAGGACTAGCGGGAGGAATGAGCAGTTCTTC

v_gene: TRBV28
abundance: few
j_gene: TRBJ2-7
d_gene: TRBD1
CDR3aa: CASMPGGPYSYEQYF
CDR3nt: TGTGCCAGCATGCCAGGGGGACCCTACTCCTACGAGCAGTACTTC

v_gene: TRBV20-1
abundance: NA
j_gene: TRBJ1-1
d_gene: NA
CDR3aa: CSATKNTEAFF
CDR3nt: TGCAGTGCTACAAAGAACACTGAAGCTTTCTTT

v_gene: TRBV11-3
abundance: once
j_gene: TRBJ2-3
d_gene: NA
CDR3aa: CASSLISGSDTQYF
CDR3nt: TGTGCCAGCAGCTTAATCAGTGGTTCAGATACGCAGTATTTT

v_gene: TRBV5-1
abundance: NA
j_gene: TRBJ2-5
d_gene: TRBD1
CDR3aa: CASSLDRGSRKTQYF
CDR3nt: TGCGCCAGCAGCCTTGACAGGGGTTCGCGAAAGACCCAGTACTTC

v_gene: TRBV28
abundance: NA
j_gene: TRBJ2-4
d_gene: TRBD2
CDR3aa: CASSPQLAGGNIQYF
CDR3nt: TGTGCCAGCAGTCCTCAACTAGCGGGGGGAAACATTCAGTACTTC

v_gene: TRBV18
abundance: NA
j_gene: TRBJ1-2
d_gene: NA
CDR3aa: CASSPPAGDGYTF
CDR3nt: TGTGCCAGCTCACCACCGGCAGGTGACGGCTACACCTTC

v_gene: TRBV6-5
abundance: once
j_gene: TRBJ2-7
d_gene: TRBD1
CDR3aa: CASSKNRDSSYEQYF
CDR3nt: TGTGCCAGCAGTAAAAACCGGGACAGCTCCTACGAGCAGTACTTC

v_gene: TRBV11-3
abundance: NA
j_gene: TRBJ2-7
d_gene: NA
CDR3aa: CASSLEGPDEQYF
CDR3nt: TGTGCCAGCAGCTTAGAGGGCCCCGACGAGCAGTACTTC

v_gene: TRBV7-2
abundance: NA
j_gene: TRBJ2-4
d_gene: NA
CDR3aa: CASSKDPRGIQYF
CDR3nt: TGTGCCAGCAGCAAAGACCCCAGGGGCATTCAGTACTTC

v_gene: TRBV27
abundance: NA
j_gene: TRBJ2-7
d_gene: TRBD1
CDR3aa: CASSSLRGQGTTGSYEQYF
CDR3nt: TGTGCCAGCAGTTCCTTAAGGGGACAGGGGACGACCGGCTCCTACGAGCAGTACTTC

v_gene: TRBV30
abundance: NA
j_gene: TRBJ2-3
d_gene: NA
CDR3aa: CAWSSGTGTDTQYF
CDR3nt: TGTGCCTGGAGTTCCGGGACGGGGACAGATACGCAGTATTTT

v_gene: TRBV4-1
abundance: NA
j_gene: TRBJ1-2
d_gene: NA
CDR3aa: CASSQDEGDYGYTF
CDR3nt: TGCGCCAGCAGCCAAGATGAGGGGGACTATGGCTACACCTTC

v_gene: TRBV2
abundance: NA
j_gene: TRBJ2-6
d_gene: TRBD1
CDR3aa: CASSTGDSGANVLTF
CDR3nt: TGTGCCAGCAGCACAGGGGACTCTGGGGCCAACGTCCTGACTTTC

v_gene: TRBV6-5
abundance: NA
j_gene: TRBJ1-1
d_gene: NA
CDR3aa: CASSRTANTEAFF
CDR3nt: TGTGCCAGCAGCCGGACGGCAAACACTGAAGCTTTCTTT

v_gene: TRBV27
abundance: NA
j_gene: TRBJ2-7
d_gene: NA
CDR3aa: CASGILGSYEQYF
CDR3nt: TGTGCCAGCGGAATCCTAGGCTCCTACGAGCAGTACTTC

v_gene: TRBV12-3/TRBV12-4
abundance: NA
j_gene: TRBJ2-1
d_gene: NA
CDR3aa: CASSLSGPNEQFF
CDR3nt: TGTGCCAGCAGTTTATCCGGTCCCAATGAGCAGTTCTTC

v_gene: TRBV19
abundance: NA
j_gene: TRBJ1-2
d_gene: NA
CDR3aa: CATQGRPEQYGYTF
CDR3nt: TGTGCCACCCAAGGCCGACCCGAACAATATGGCTACACCTTC

v_gene: TRBV6-2/TRBV6-3
abundance: NA
j_gene: TRBJ2-6
d_gene: NA
CDR3aa: CASSYERANVLTF
CDR3nt: TGTGCCAGCAGTTACGAGCGGGCCAACGTCCTGACTTTC

v_gene: TRBV19
abundance: NA
j_gene: TRBJ2-5
d_gene: NA
CDR3aa: CASSMYGQETQYF
CDR3nt: TGTGCCAGTAGTATGTACGGGCAAGAGACCCAGTACTTC

v_gene: TRBV6-5
abundance: NA
j_gene: TRBJ1-5
d_gene: TRBD1
CDR3aa: CASGTARSQHF
CDR3nt: TGTGCCAGTGGGACAGCCAGGAGCCAGCATTTT

v_gene: TRBV5-1
abundance: once
j_gene: TRBJ1-5
d_gene: NA
CDR3aa: CASSSIGGSNQPQHF
CDR3nt: TGCGCCAGCAGCTCTATAGGGGGGAGCAATCAGCCCCAGCATTTT

v_gene: TRBV9
abundance: NA
j_gene: TRBJ2-7
d_gene: NA
CDR3aa: CASSGSGSKYF
CDR3nt: TGTGCCAGCAGCGGGTCAGGGTCGAAGTACTTC

v_gene: TRBV6-5
abundance: once
j_gene: TRBJ1-5
d_gene: NA
CDR3aa: CASSYGRGLNQPQHF
CDR3nt: TGTGCCAGCAGTTACGGCAGGGGCCTAAATCAGCCCCAGCATTTT

v_gene: TRBV19
abundance: NA
j_gene: TRBJ1-2
d_gene: NA
CDR3aa: CASSMRQSRTGYTF
CDR3nt: TGTGCCAGTAGTATGCGACAGTCCCGAACGGGCTACACCTTC

v_gene: TRBV6-6
abundance: NA
j_gene: TRBJ2-1
d_gene: TRBD2
CDR3aa: CASSKPGTSGSRASYNEQFF
CDR3nt: TGTGCCAGCAGCAAACCCGGGACTAGCGGGAGTAGGGCCTCCTACAATGAGCAGTTCTTC

v_gene: TRBV6-5
abundance: NA
j_gene: TRBJ1-2
d_gene: NA
CDR3aa: CASSYSSGSRGYTF
CDR3nt: TGTGCCAGCAGTTACTCCTCAGGGTCCCGTGGCTACACCTTC

v_gene: TRBV10-1
abundance: NA
j_gene: TRBJ1-6
d_gene: TRBD1
CDR3aa: CASGTGDSPLHF
CDR3nt: TGCGCCAGCGGGACAGGGGATTCACCCCTCCACTTT

v_gene: TRBV11-2
abundance: once
j_gene: TRBJ2-5
d_gene: NA
CDR3aa: CASSFRGAIETQYF
CDR3nt: TGTGCCAGCAGCTTTAGGGGGGCCATCGAGACCCAGTACTTC

v_gene: TRBV5-1
abundance: NA
j_gene: TRBJ2-5
d_gene: TRBD2
CDR3aa: CASSLRLAGAPFQETQYF
CDR3nt: TGCGCCAGCAGCTTGAGGCTAGCGGGGGCACCTTTCCAAGAGACCCAGTACTTC

v_gene: TRBV6-6
abundance: few
j_gene: TRBJ2-7
d_gene: NA
CDR3aa: CASSSPLGGYEQYF
CDR3nt: TGTGCCAGCAGTTCCCCTTTGGGGGGCTACGAGCAGTACTTC

v_gene: TRBV5-1
abundance: NA
j_gene: TRBJ2-5
d_gene: NA
CDR3aa: CASKQEGRRETQYF
CDR3nt: TGCGCCAGCAAGCAGGAGGGGCGGCGGGAGACCCAGTACTTC

v_gene: TRBV18
abundance: NA
j_gene: TRBJ1-5
d_gene: NA
CDR3aa: CASSILVGGGNQPQHF
CDR3nt: TGTGCCAGCTCAATCCTTGTGGGGGGTGGCAATCAGCCCCAGCATTTT

v_gene: TRBV27
abundance: NA
j_gene: TRBJ1-1
d_gene: NA
CDR3aa: CASSTISGTRNTEAFF
CDR3nt: TGTGCCAGCAGTACAATCTCCGGGACAAGAAACACTGAAGCTTTCTTT

v_gene: TRBV5-4
abundance: NA
j_gene: TRBJ1-1
d_gene: NA
CDR3aa: CASSFRGWTEAFF
CDR3nt: TGTGCCAGCAGCTTCAGGGGTTGGACTGAAGCTTTCTTT

v_gene: TRBV5-5
abundance: NA
j_gene: TRBJ1-4
d_gene: NA
CDR3aa: CASSLVDTGYGEKLFF
CDR3nt: TGTGCCAGCAGCTTGGTGGACACAGGTTATGGCGAAAAACTGTTTTTT

v_gene: TRBV5-1
abundance: once
j_gene: TRBJ1-4
d_gene: TRBD1
CDR3aa: CASSLGGEEGEKLFF
CDR3nt: TGCGCCAGCAGCTTAGGGGGCGAGGAGGGCGAAAAACTGTTTTTT

v_gene: TRBV19
abundance: few
j_gene: TRBJ1-5
d_gene: NA
CDR3aa: CASSLDYSNQPQHF
CDR3nt: TGTGCCAGTAGTCTTGATTATAGCAATCAGCCCCAGCATTTT

v_gene: TRBV5-1
abundance: NA
j_gene: TRBJ2-6
d_gene: NA
CDR3aa: CASGQSGANVLTF
CDR3nt: TGCGCCAGCGGCCAATCTGGGGCCAACGTCCTGACTTTC

v_gene: TRBV27
abundance: NA
j_gene: TRBJ2-3
d_gene: NA
CDR3aa: CASSLSGRTDTQYF
CDR3nt: TGTGCCAGCAGTTTAAGCGGCCGCACAGATACGCAGTATTTT

v_gene: TRBV6-1
abundance: NA
j_gene: TRBJ1-1
d_gene: NA
CDR3aa: CASSEAPLDTEAFF
CDR3nt: TGTGCCAGCAGTGAAGCGCCGCTGGACACTGAAGCTTTCTTT

v_gene: TRBV27
abundance: once
j_gene: TRBJ2-7
d_gene: TRBD1
CDR3aa: CASSLWGTGLEQYF
CDR3nt: TGTGCCAGCAGTTTATGGGGGACAGGGCTCGAGCAGTACTTC

v_gene: TRBV6-5
abundance: NA
j_gene: TRBJ1-5
d_gene: NA
CDR3aa: CASSPGPSQPQHF
CDR3nt: TGTGCCAGCAGCCCCGGGCCATCTCAGCCCCAGCATTTT

v_gene: TRBV11-3
abundance: NA
j_gene: TRBJ1-2
d_gene: NA
CDR3aa: CASSSFGQANYGYTF
CDR3nt: TGTGCCAGCAGCTCATTCGGGCAAGCTAACTATGGCTACACCTTC

v_gene: TRBV7-9
abundance: NA
j_gene: TRBJ2-7
d_gene: NA
CDR3aa: CASSFPSYEQYF
CDR3nt: TGTGCCAGCAGCTTCCCCTCCTACGAGCAGTACTTC

v_gene: TRBV5-1
abundance: NA
j_gene: TRBJ1-1
d_gene: NA
CDR3aa: CASSLGGAGPEAFF
CDR3nt: TGCGCCAGCAGCTTGGGCGGGGCAGGGCCTGAAGCTTTCTTT

v_gene: TRBV5-5
abundance: NA
j_gene: TRBJ2-3
d_gene: NA
CDR3aa: CASRVTDTQYF
CDR3nt: TGTGCCAGCAGAGTCACAGATACGCAGTATTTT

v_gene: TRBV7-8
abundance: NA
j_gene: TRBJ1-1
d_gene: NA
CDR3aa: CASSLNRHTEAFF
CDR3nt: TGTGCCAGCAGCTTAAATAGGCACACTGAAGCTTTCTTT

v_gene: TRBV4-1
abundance: NA
j_gene: TRBJ2-3
d_gene: TRBD1
CDR3aa: CASSQSDRATDTQYF
CDR3nt: TGCGCCAGCAGCCAGTCGGACAGGGCAACAGATACGCAGTATTTT

v_gene: TRBV16
abundance: once
j_gene: TRBJ1-3
d_gene: TRBD1
CDR3aa: CASSPRTGGARDTIYF
CDR3nt: TGTGCCAGCAGCCCGAGGACAGGGGGCGCGAGGGACACCATATATTTT

v_gene: TRBV27
abundance: NA
j_gene: TRBJ2-7
d_gene: NA
CDR3aa: CASSWQGPTYEQYF
CDR3nt: TGTGCCAGCAGTTGGCAGGGGCCCACCTACGAGCAGTACTTC

v_gene: TRBV18
abundance: NA
j_gene: TRBJ1-2
d_gene: TRBD1
CDR3aa: CASSPPHRGEHGYTF
CDR3nt: TGTGCCAGCTCACCACCGCACAGGGGAGAGCATGGCTACACCTTC

v_gene: TRBV9
abundance: NA
j_gene: TRBJ1-4
d_gene: NA
CDR3aa: CASSVGGLLEEKLFF
CDR3nt: TGTGCCAGCAGCGTTGGGGGGCTTCTGGAGGAAAAACTGTTTTTT

v_gene: TRBV29-1
abundance: many
j_gene: TRBJ1-2
d_gene: NA
CDR3aa: CSVEGTGRGYGYTF
CDR3nt: TGCAGCGTTGAGGGAACAGGGCGAGGCTATGGCTACACCTTC

v_gene: TRBV5-1
abundance: NA
j_gene: TRBJ2-2
d_gene: TRBD2
CDR3aa: CASSPGLAGSANTGELFF
CDR3nt: TGCGCCAGCAGCCCGGGACTAGCGGGAAGCGCGAACACCGGGGAGCTGTTTTTT